The rows below give T cell receptor beta chains drawn from one sample of a study of control samples from healthy donors and cancer patients. TCRdb keeps only in-frame clones here, not all; method: immunoSEQ multiplex PCR. The sample includes almost 85,000 clones, 84% of them seen just once. The sample was PBMCs. Every receptor here comes from a man in his 60s with head and neck cancer. CDR3s include the opening cysteine and the closing phenylalanine or tryptophan. Fields, in order: D gene, V gene, J gene, CDR3 length, clone size, CDR3 DNA, CDR3 protein. A D gene is named only where the DNA matches it firmly. Size values are once, few and many counts, or a class for expanded clones, and some rows have none.

d_gene: TRBD2
v_gene: TRBV6-5
j_gene: TRBJ2-3
len: 14
abundance: NA
CDR3nt: TGTGCCAGCAGTTACGGACTAGTTCCAGATACGCAGTATTTT
CDR3aa: CASSYGLVPDTQYF

d_gene: TRBD1
v_gene: TRBV7-2
j_gene: TRBJ2-1
len: 18
abundance: NA
CDR3nt: TGTGCCAGCAGCTTAGTAAGGTCCTGGGGACAGGGTTGGAATGAGCAGTTCTTC
CDR3aa: CASSLVRSWGQGWNEQFF

d_gene: NA
v_gene: TRBV5-1
j_gene: TRBJ2-5
len: 13
abundance: NA
CDR3nt: TGCGCCAGCAGCTTCAGGGTCCAAGAGACCCAGTACTTC
CDR3aa: CASSFRVQETQYF

d_gene: NA
v_gene: TRBV3-1/TRBV3-2
j_gene: TRBJ1-5
len: 15
abundance: NA
CDR3nt: TGTGCCAGCAGCCAAGCTGGAAATAGCAATCAGCCCCAGCATTTT
CDR3aa: CASSQAGNSNQPQHF

d_gene: TRBD2
v_gene: TRBV7-2
j_gene: TRBJ2-1
len: 17
abundance: NA
CDR3nt: TGTGCCAGCAGCACCGGACTAGCGGGAGGGATCTACAATGAGCAGTTCTTC
CDR3aa: CASSTGLAGGIYNEQFF

d_gene: TRBD2
v_gene: TRBV29-1
j_gene: TRBJ2-1
len: 14
abundance: NA
CDR3nt: TGCAGCGTTGAAAAGGTTGTAGCGGGAGCTGAGCAGTTCTTC
CDR3aa: CSVEKVVAGAEQFF

d_gene: NA
v_gene: TRBV6-5
j_gene: TRBJ1-1
len: 11
abundance: NA
CDR3nt: TGTGCCACAAACAGGAACACTGAAGCTTTCTTT
CDR3aa: CATNRNTEAFF

d_gene: TRBD2
v_gene: TRBV10-2
j_gene: TRBJ2-1
len: 15
abundance: NA
CDR3nt: TGCGCCAGCAGTAAACTTAGCGGGAGTTACAATGAGCAGTTCTTC
CDR3aa: CASSKLSGSYNEQFF

d_gene: NA
v_gene: TRBV6-5
j_gene: TRBJ1-2
len: 15
abundance: NA
CDR3nt: TGTGCCAGCAGGCGACAGAAGGAAGGAGGCTATGGCTACACCTTC
CDR3aa: CASRRQKEGGYGYTF

d_gene: TRBD2
v_gene: TRBV7-2
j_gene: TRBJ2-7
len: 13
abundance: once
CDR3nt: TGTGCCAGCAGCCCCTCGGGGGGCTACGAGCAGTACTTC
CDR3aa: CASSPSGGYEQYF

d_gene: NA
v_gene: TRBV15
j_gene: TRBJ1-1
len: 13
abundance: NA
CDR3nt: TGTGCCACTATGAAGGGGCTGAACACTGAAGCTTTCTTT
CDR3aa: CATMKGLNTEAFF

d_gene: NA
v_gene: TRBV5-1
j_gene: TRBJ1-4
len: 15
abundance: NA
CDR3nt: TGCGCCAGCACCCGCGGTAGAGCGGCTAATGAAAAACTGTTTTTT
CDR3aa: CASTRGRAANEKLFF

d_gene: NA
v_gene: TRBV28
j_gene: TRBJ2-1
len: 15
abundance: NA
CDR3nt: TGTGCCAGCAGGACGGGGGAGATGAGCCACAATGAGCAGTTCTTC
CDR3aa: CASRTGEMSHNEQFF

d_gene: TRBD2
v_gene: TRBV2
j_gene: TRBJ2-7
len: 11
abundance: NA
CDR3nt: TGTGCCAGTCTGATGGGAGGGGAGCAGTACTTC
CDR3aa: CASLMGGEQYF

d_gene: NA
v_gene: TRBV2
j_gene: TRBJ2-5
len: 11
abundance: NA
CDR3nt: TGTGCCAGCATGAGGGGCGAGACCCAGTACTTC
CDR3aa: CASMRGETQYF

d_gene: NA
v_gene: TRBV6-5
j_gene: TRBJ2-7
len: 11
abundance: NA
CDR3nt: TGTGCCAGCACCCTCGGGCAGAAGCAGTACTTC
CDR3aa: CASTLGQKQYF

d_gene: TRBD2
v_gene: TRBV6-5
j_gene: TRBJ2-1
len: 16
abundance: few
CDR3nt: TGTGCCAGCAGTTACGGGGGGGCTAGCGGGAGCAATGAGCAGTTCTTC
CDR3aa: CASSYGGASGSNEQFF

d_gene: NA
v_gene: TRBV5-5
j_gene: TRBJ1-4
len: 15
abundance: once
CDR3nt: TGTGCCAGCAGCACCTGGACAGAAAGTACCGAAAAACTGTTTTTT
CDR3aa: CASSTWTESTEKLFF

d_gene: NA
v_gene: TRBV5-8
j_gene: TRBJ1-4
len: 14
abundance: NA
CDR3nt: TGTGCCAGCAGGGTATTCTCAACTAATGAAAAACTGTTTTTT
CDR3aa: CASRVFSTNEKLFF

d_gene: NA
v_gene: TRBV4-1
j_gene: TRBJ2-1
len: 14
abundance: NA
CDR3nt: TGCGCCAGCAGCCACTCCCGGGGTATGGGTGAGCAGTTCTTC
CDR3aa: CASSHSRGMGEQFF

d_gene: NA
v_gene: TRBV7-9
j_gene: TRBJ2-6
len: 13
abundance: NA
CDR3nt: TGTGCCAGCAGCAACAGGAGCGCCAACGTCCTGACTTTC
CDR3aa: CASSNRSANVLTF

d_gene: NA
v_gene: TRBV7-6
j_gene: TRBJ2-7
len: 17
abundance: NA
CDR3nt: TGTGCCAGCAGCTTATTAGTGGGCGGGACGGCTGGCAACGAGCAGTACTTC
CDR3aa: CASSLLVGGTAGNEQYF

d_gene: TRBD1
v_gene: TRBV9
j_gene: TRBJ2-7
len: 16
abundance: once
CDR3nt: TGTGCCAGCAGCGTAGGGGCAGGGGGCACGGGGTACGAGCAGTACTTC
CDR3aa: CASSVGAGGTGYEQYF

d_gene: NA
v_gene: TRBV6-5
j_gene: TRBJ1-1
len: 13
abundance: NA
CDR3nt: TGTGCCAGCAGCCGACAAGGGACCACTGAAGCTTTCTTT
CDR3aa: CASSRQGTTEAFF

d_gene: NA
v_gene: TRBV6-2/TRBV6-3
j_gene: TRBJ1-5
len: 14
abundance: NA
CDR3nt: TGTGCCAGCAGTTACGGGGGGGGGAATCAGCCCCAGCATTTT
CDR3aa: CASSYGGGNQPQHF

d_gene: NA
v_gene: TRBV18
j_gene: TRBJ1-2
len: 15
abundance: NA
CDR3nt: TGTGCCAGCTCACCAACGGCAGGGCTGTCCCATGGCTACACCTTC
CDR3aa: CASSPTAGLSHGYTF

d_gene: TRBD2
v_gene: TRBV5-1
j_gene: TRBJ2-1
len: 15
abundance: once
CDR3nt: TGCGCCAGCAGTTACACTAGCGGAGTCCTACATGAGCAGTTCTTC
CDR3aa: CASSYTSGVLHEQFF

d_gene: NA
v_gene: TRBV7-9
j_gene: TRBJ2-1
len: 15
abundance: few
CDR3nt: TGTGCCAGCAGCCGCACCAGGAGGGGCTACAATGAGCAGTTCTTC
CDR3aa: CASSRTRRGYNEQFF

d_gene: TRBD1
v_gene: TRBV3-1/TRBV3-2
j_gene: TRBJ2-6
len: 18
abundance: NA
CDR3nt: TGTGCCAGCAGCCAAGTTCCGGGACAGGGCTCTGGGGCCAACGTCCTGACTTTC
CDR3aa: CASSQVPGQGSGANVLTF

d_gene: NA
v_gene: TRBV19
j_gene: TRBJ2-1
len: 16
abundance: NA
CDR3nt: TGTGCCAGTAGTATAGACCGCGGGGAAGTCTACAATGAGCAGTTCTTC
CDR3aa: CASSIDRGEVYNEQFF

d_gene: TRBD2
v_gene: TRBV27
j_gene: TRBJ2-5
len: 14
abundance: NA
CDR3nt: TGTGCCAGCAGTACGCGGGCGGGAGCCGGGACCCAGTACTTC
CDR3aa: CASSTRAGAGTQYF

d_gene: NA
v_gene: TRBV5-5
j_gene: TRBJ1-2
len: 16
abundance: NA
CDR3nt: TGTGCCAGCAGCTTGGTTTTGGCAGGGAGTTCATATGGCTACACCTTC
CDR3aa: CASSLVLAGSSYGYTF

d_gene: TRBD2
v_gene: TRBV16
j_gene: TRBJ2-7
len: 15
abundance: NA
CDR3nt: TGTGCCAGCAGCCAAGGGTCTAGCGGAACCTACGAGCAGTACTTC
CDR3aa: CASSQGSSGTYEQYF

d_gene: NA
v_gene: TRBV6-1
j_gene: TRBJ2-7
len: 14
abundance: NA
CDR3nt: TGTGCCAGCAGTGAAGGGACAGTCCCCTACGAGCAGTACTTC
CDR3aa: CASSEGTVPYEQYF

d_gene: TRBD1
v_gene: TRBV7-2
j_gene: TRBJ2-5
len: 14
abundance: NA
CDR3nt: TGTGCCAGCAGCTTTGTGGGACAGGGTCAGACCCAGTACTTC
CDR3aa: CASSFVGQGQTQYF

d_gene: NA
v_gene: TRBV18
j_gene: TRBJ1-5
len: 13
abundance: NA
CDR3nt: TGTGCCAGCTCACCAGGGCCAGGGCAGCCCCAGCATTTT
CDR3aa: CASSPGPGQPQHF

d_gene: NA
v_gene: TRBV14
j_gene: TRBJ2-7
len: 14
abundance: NA
CDR3nt: TGTGCCAGCAGCCGGAGGTCATTCGGTGACGAGCAGTACTTC
CDR3aa: CASSRRSFGDEQYF

d_gene: TRBD1
v_gene: TRBV5-4
j_gene: TRBJ1-5
len: 16
abundance: NA
CDR3nt: TGTGCCAGCAGCCTGGGCGGGACAGGGGACAATCAGCCCCAGCATTTT
CDR3aa: CASSLGGTGDNQPQHF

d_gene: NA
v_gene: TRBV19
j_gene: TRBJ2-5
len: 16
abundance: NA
CDR3nt: TGTGCCAGTATGGGGGCGGGCGCCGGTGGGGTGGCGACCCAGTACTTC
CDR3aa: CASMGAGAGGVATQYF

d_gene: NA
v_gene: TRBV9
j_gene: TRBJ2-7
len: 13
abundance: NA
CDR3nt: TGTGCCAGCAGCGACGGATCCTCCTACGAGCAGTACTTC
CDR3aa: CASSDGSSYEQYF

d_gene: TRBD1
v_gene: TRBV6-4
j_gene: TRBJ2-7
len: 15
abundance: NA
CDR3nt: TGTGCCAGAGGGGAACCGGGACAGGGGCAATACGAGCAGTACTTC
CDR3aa: CARGEPGQGQYEQYF

d_gene: NA
v_gene: TRBV24-1
j_gene: TRBJ2-3
len: 13
abundance: NA
CDR3nt: TGTGCCACCTACGGGTTAGTAAAAGATACGCAGTATTTT
CDR3aa: CATYGLVKDTQYF

d_gene: NA
v_gene: TRBV27
j_gene: TRBJ1-5
len: 13
abundance: NA
CDR3nt: TGTGCCAGCAGGTCAGTGGATAATCAGCCCCAGCATTTT
CDR3aa: CASRSVDNQPQHF

d_gene: NA
v_gene: TRBV29-1
j_gene: TRBJ2-7
len: 14
abundance: NA
CDR3nt: TGCAGCGTTGATGAAGGGCCCAGCTCCTACGAGCAGTACTTC
CDR3aa: CSVDEGPSSYEQYF

d_gene: NA
v_gene: TRBV5-1
j_gene: TRBJ2-1
len: 11
abundance: NA
CDR3nt: TGCGCCAGCAGCTTTGATTCTGAGCAGTTCTTC
CDR3aa: CASSFDSEQFF

d_gene: NA
v_gene: TRBV27
j_gene: TRBJ2-3
len: 12
abundance: once
CDR3nt: TGTGCCAGCAGTCCCCGGGGAGATACGCAGTATTTT
CDR3aa: CASSPRGDTQYF

d_gene: TRBD1
v_gene: TRBV7-2
j_gene: TRBJ2-7
len: 13
abundance: NA
CDR3nt: TGTGCCAGCAGCTTTAACTCAGGGGGCGAGCAGTACTTC
CDR3aa: CASSFNSGGEQYF

d_gene: TRBD2
v_gene: TRBV11-2
j_gene: TRBJ2-5
len: 16
abundance: NA
CDR3nt: TGTGCCAGCAGCTTCCTAGCGGGAGGGCCGGAGGAGACCCAGTACTTC
CDR3aa: CASSFLAGGPEETQYF

d_gene: NA
v_gene: TRBV28
j_gene: TRBJ1-2
len: 20
abundance: NA
CDR3nt: TGTGCCAGCAGTTTACTTGACTGGACAGCCCCACTTGCCCACAACTATGGCTACACCTTC
CDR3aa: CASSLLDWTAPLAHNYGYTF

d_gene: TRBD2
v_gene: TRBV11-2
j_gene: TRBJ2-7
len: 16
abundance: NA
CDR3nt: TGTGCCAGCAGCTCGGGACTAGCGGGAGGAATCTACGAGCAGTACTTC
CDR3aa: CASSSGLAGGIYEQYF

d_gene: TRBD2
v_gene: TRBV5-4
j_gene: TRBJ2-7
len: 16
abundance: NA
CDR3nt: TGTGCCAGCAGCTCACCTAGCGGGAAACACCCCTACGAGCAGTACTTC
CDR3aa: CASSSPSGKHPYEQYF

d_gene: TRBD2
v_gene: TRBV27
j_gene: TRBJ2-5
len: 16
abundance: NA
CDR3nt: TGTGCCAGCCGCAATTATGAGGCGGGAGGCGGTGAGACCCAGTACTTC
CDR3aa: CASRNYEAGGGETQYF

d_gene: NA
v_gene: TRBV7-2
j_gene: TRBJ2-5
len: 13
abundance: few
CDR3nt: TGTGCCAGCAGCCCCGGGGAGGTAGAGACCCAGTACTTC
CDR3aa: CASSPGEVETQYF

d_gene: TRBD1
v_gene: TRBV11-2
j_gene: TRBJ2-5
len: 16
abundance: NA
CDR3nt: TGTGCCAGCAGCTTAGGCGCGAGGACAGGACTTTCGACCCAGTACTTC
CDR3aa: CASSLGARTGLSTQYF

d_gene: NA
v_gene: TRBV19
j_gene: TRBJ2-6
len: 15
abundance: NA
CDR3nt: TGTGCCAGTACCCTTGGGGGTTCCGGGGCCAACGTCCTGACTTTC
CDR3aa: CASTLGGSGANVLTF

d_gene: NA
v_gene: TRBV2
j_gene: TRBJ2-7
len: 11
abundance: NA
CDR3nt: TGTGCCAGCAGTTATAGTTACGAGCAGTACTTC
CDR3aa: CASSYSYEQYF

d_gene: NA
v_gene: TRBV19
j_gene: TRBJ1-4
len: 13
abundance: NA
CDR3nt: TGTGCCAGCGGAAGGGGAAGAGATGAAAAACTGTTTTTT
CDR3aa: CASGRGRDEKLFF